A selection of T cell receptor beta chains follows, all from one sample in a study of cytomegalovirus exposure and HLA in healthy donors. Method: immunoSEQ multiplex PCR; TCRdb's copy keeps in-frame clones and lacks some. The table lists 170,000 or so clones, approximately 80% of them singletons. The specimen sequenced was PBMCs. All receptors derive from a male donor in good health and CMV-seropositive. Both conserved end residues are part of each CDR3. Not every row has a clone size; where given, it reads once, few, many or a size class.

V	size	J	CDR3
TRBV5-4	-	-	CASSPGRSDSYEQYF
TRBV6-5	-	TRBJ2-7	CASSTGTSFHEQYF
TRBV28	once	TRBJ1-5	CASISGGFQPQHF
TRBV19	-	TRBJ1-4	CASSIPGFDNEKLFF
TRBV5-1	-	TRBJ2-7	CASRRSGQGVLYHEQYF
TRBV6-6	-	TRBJ1-3	CASSYGGASGNTIYF
TRBV28	-	TRBJ1-5	CASSSDRGGNQPQHF
TRBV28	-	TRBJ2-1	CASSLAGTYNEQFF
TRBV10-3	-	TRBJ1-6	CAINGRPGSPLHF
TRBV7-8	-	TRBJ1-4	CASTPWAGREKLFF
TRBV5-4	few	TRBJ1-5	CASSLAGTENQPQHF
TRBV5-1	-	TRBJ2-1	CASTTGDLSYNEQFF
TRBV20-1	-	TRBJ2-1	CSALRLENQFF
TRBV5-4	-	TRBJ2-2	CASSLGLAGDNTGELFF
TRBV25-1	-	TRBJ2-2	CASSITVGTGGSGELFF
TRBV2	-	TRBJ2-5	CASSEGTSGMGGTQYF
TRBV29-1	-	TRBJ1-1	CSVEDLSGMDTEAFF
TRBV2	-	TRBJ2-2	CASRQVGGELFF
TRBV6-4	-	TRBJ2-1	CASSPSLIHEQFF
TRBV2	-	TRBJ2-1	CASSPSPASGNNNEQFF
TRBV29-1	-	TRBJ1-2	CSVEQGARDYGYTF
TRBV5-1	few	TRBJ1-1	CASSQTGGNTEAFF
TRBV10-3	once	TRBJ2-5	CAIRRTSGSQETQYF
TRBV19	-	TRBJ1-1	CASTPKGGEAFF
TRBV7-8	once	TRBJ1-2	CASSLIPRRGAGAVGYTF
TRBV6-1	-	TRBJ2-5	CASSRRREETQYF